A single sample is the source of the 30 T cell receptor beta chains below, sequenced in a study of blood T cell repertoires in COVID-19. Clones were sequenced by immunoSEQ multiplex PCR, and TCRdb holds only the in-frame ones, with some missing. The table shows more than 300,000 clones, with around nine tenths occurring only once. Sequencing used PBMCs or T cells enriched from blood (not recorded which). These receptors all come from a woman in her thirties who had recovered from COVID-19.

The genes are TRBV5-4 and TRBJ2-5; 8 bases line up with TRBD1. CDR3 size: 14 residues. The V gene end was trimmed by 2 bases and the J gene end by 5 bases; junction bases not matched to a gene: 5. Germline V gene data show CDR1 as SGHNT and CDR2 as YYREEE (reference sequence). The CDR3 sequence: CASSFTGGGETQYF. The DNA for the CDR3 is TGTGCCAGCAGCTTTACAGGGGGAGGCGAGACCCAGTACTTC.

A remark on this clone: An end of the junction does not agree with germline; a read error may underlie this. The V and J genes are TRBV7-7 and TRBJ2-1; 10 bases line up with TRBD1. CDR3 size: 15 residues. CDR1 and CDR2 from the germline V gene are SSHAT and FNYEAQ (reference sequence). CDR3 nucleotides: TGTGCTAGCAGCCCTCGGGCCGGGACAGGGGTTTTGAAGTTCTTC. Protein product: CASSPRAGTGVLKFF.

The chain is built from TRBV27 and TRBJ2-3; no clear D. There are 12 residues in the CDR3. Germline assignment: CDR1 MNHEY and CDR2 SMNVEV (reference sequence). Trimming removed 6 bases at V and 0 bases at J, with 4 bases between. CDR3 protein: CASRQSTDTQYF. CDR3 bases: TGTGCCAGCAGACAGAGCACAGATACGCAGTATTTT.

This clone was counted a single time. This sequence joins TRBV7-3 and TRBJ2-1, with 8 bases identical to TRBD2. Germline CDR1 reads SGHTA; CDR2 reads FQGTGA. J was trimmed by 3 bases and V by 0 bases; bases with no gene match: 1. The CDR3 contains 15 residues. The CDR3 DNA sequence: TGTGCCAGCAGCTTAACTAGCGGGGACTACAATGAGCAGTTCTTC. This translates into CASSLTSGDYNEQFF. The entire variable domain, with the rest obtained from reference TRBV7-3 and TRBJ2-1, is as follows: GAGVSQTPSNKVTEKGKYVELRCDPISGHTALYWYRQSLGQGPEFLIYFQGTGAADDSGLPNDRFFAVRPEGSVSTLKIQRTERGDSAVYLCASSLTSGDYNEQFFGPGTRLTVL.

This chain joins TRBV27 and TRBJ1-6; D is unresolved. Germline CDR1 is MNHEY and CDR2 is SMNVEV (reference sequence). The CDR3 totals 19 residues. V lost 10 bases and J lost 0, with 25 bases in between. CDR3: CATTPSASFSSSYNSPLHF. Here the CDR3 DNA reads TGTGCCACCACTCCGAGCGCCTCCTTTTCTAGCTCCTATAATTCACCCCTCCACTTT.

This clone was seen only once. This rearrangement joins TRBV13 to TRBJ1-1; D gene ambiguous. This CDR3 contains 15 residues. Germline lookup yields CDR1 PRHDT and CDR2 FYEKMQ (reference sequence). V was pared by 5 bases and J by 1 base, with 14 bases between. The CDR3 sequence is CASSQKQMGNTEAFF. The DNA of the CDR3 is TGTGCCAGCAGCCAAAAACAGATGGGGAACACTGAAGCTTTCTTT.

This clone was found once. The rearrangement links TRBV29-1 to TRBJ2-5; no firm D call. Trimming cost V 3 bases and J 2 bases, with 7 bases left between them. The CDR3 is 12 residues long. Germline V gene data show CDR1 as SQVTM and CDR2 as ANQGSEA. Here the CDR3 DNA reads TGCAGCGTTGATTGGCAACAAGAGACCCAGTACTTC. The encoded protein is CSVDWQQETQYF.

This clone was counted a few times. Other DNA sequences in this specimen translate into the identical CDR3. The chain employs TRBV7-9 and TRBJ1-4, with 7 bases identical to TRBD1. Per the germline V gene, CDR1 is SEHNR and CDR2 is FQNEAQ (reference sequence). The CDR3 spans 14 residues. V was pared by 2 bases and J by 5 bases, with 2 bases of the junction left unmatched. The CDR3 protein is CASSLRQGNEKLFF. The DNA for the CDR3 is TGTGCCAGCAGCTTAAGACAGGGAAATGAAAAACTGTTTTTT.

This chain joins TRBV30 and TRBJ1-2; D perhaps matches TRBD1 (6 bases). Trimming cost V 5 bases and J 4 bases, with 14 bases left between them. The CDR3 contains 13 residues. Germline values: CDR1 GTSNPN, CDR2 SVGIG (reference sequence). The chain's CDR3 is CAWETGLAYGYTF. CDR3 coding DNA: TGTGCCTGGGAGACAGGTCTAGCCTATGGCTACACCTTC.

The gene calls are TRBV6-5 and TRBJ1-4; tentatively, D is TRBD1 (5 bases). Trimming removed 7 bases from V and 4 bases from J, with 10 bases in between. Germline-derived CDR1 and CDR2 are MNHEY and SVGAGI. The CDR3 length is 13 residues. The CDR3 sequence is CASTWGDNEKLFF. For the CDR3, the DNA is TGTGCCAGCACATGGGGGGATAATGAAAAACTGTTTTTT.

The chain links TRBV5-1 to TRBJ2-4; possibly TRBD1 for D (7 bases). The germline CDR1 and CDR2 sequences are SGHRS and YFSETQ. Trimming shortened V by 2 bases and J by 3 bases, and 12 bases separated the two germline ends. The CDR3 extends over 15 amino acids. The CDR3 DNA is TGCGCCAGCAGCTTCGCCCAGGGGGGCAAAAACATTCAGTACTTC. Translating it yields CASSFAQGGKNIQYF.

V usage is TRBV3-1 (or the pseudogene TRBV3-2) and J usage is TRBJ2-7; a weak D match, TRBD1 (5 bases). Trimming took off 3 bases at V and 5 bases at J, with 14 bases between the two ends. Per germline, CDR1 LGHDT and CDR2 YNNKEL (reference sequence). The CDR3 has 14 residues. The DNA for the CDR3 is TGTGCCAGCAGCCATCCCGGAGCAGGGAACGAGCAGTACTTC. It codes for CASSHPGAGNEQYF.

The chain combines TRBV7-9 with TRBJ1-1, with D unresolved. The germline V gene has CDR1 SEHNR and CDR2 FQNEAQ (reference sequence). The V end was cut by 4 bases, the J end by 0 bases, with 12 bases between. This CDR3 contains 15 residues. Written as DNA, the CDR3 is TGTGCCAGCAGCTCGGCCGGGATCATGAACACTGAAGCTTTCTTT. It translates to CASSSAGIMNTEAFF.

The rearrangement uses TRBV7-2 and TRBJ1-3; D may be TRBD1 (5 bases). Trimming shortened V by 0 bases and J by 2 bases, and 11 bases separated the two germline ends. CDR1 is SGHTA and CDR2 is FQGNSA in the germline V gene. The CDR3 length is 16 residues. The CDR3 DNA reads TGTGCCAGCAGCTTAGCGGGGGGTTTGCCTGGAAACACCATATATTTT. Amino acids: CASSLAGGLPGNTIYF.

This chain connects TRBV4-2 to TRBJ1-4; D is unresolved. The CDR3 covers 14 residues. Germline V gene lookup returns CDR1 LGHNA and CDR2 YNFKEQ. Trimming stripped 4 bases from V and 0 bases from J, with 6 bases between. The chain's CDR3 is CASSLLATNEKLFF. CDR3 in DNA: TGTGCCAGCAGCCTCCTCGCAACTAATGAAAAACTGTTTTTT.

The chain couples TRBV6-2 or TRBV6-3 to TRBJ2-6, with 8 nucleotides matching TRBD1. The CDR3 is 16 residues long. With 6 bases clipped from V and 2 bases from J, the junction kept 6 bases outside the gene matches. Per germline, CDR1 MNHEY and CDR2 SVGEGT. CDR3 sequence reads: CASSQPGGTGANVLTF. CDR3 coding DNA: TGTGCCAGCAGCCAACCAGGGGGCACTGGGGCCAACGTCCTGACTTTC.

CDR3: CASSSGVFGNQPQHF. For the CDR3, the DNA is TGTGCCAGCAGCTCAGGGGTTTTCGGCAATCAGCCCCAGCATTTT. V and J are TRBV7-2 and TRBJ1-5; D may be TRBD1 (6 bases). Trimming shortened V by 4 bases and J by 2 bases, and 12 bases separated the two germline ends. The CDR3 has 15 amino acids. Germline CDR1 is SGHTA and CDR2 is FQGNSA. Variable domain in full (rest from reference TRBV7-2 and TRBJ1-5): GAGVSQSPSNKVTEKGKDVELRCDPISGHTALYWYRQSLGQGLEFLIYFQGNSAPDKSGLPSDRFSAERTGGSVSTLTIQRTQQEDSAVYLCASSSGVFGNQPQHFGDGTRLSIL.

The genes are TRBV6-2 or TRBV6-3 and TRBJ2-3; 15 bases map to TRBD2. The length of the CDR3 is 18 residues. Germline assignment: CDR1 MNHEY and CDR2 SVGEGT. The J segment lost 1 base and the V segment lost 5 bases, leaving 7 bases of the junction unmatched. The CDR3 region is CASSRRGLAGGGTDTQYF. The CDR3, as DNA: TGTGCCAGCAGTCGCAGGGGACTAGCGGGGGGAGGCACAGATACGCAGTATTTT.

V is TRBV19 and J is TRBJ1-2; TRBD1 is a possible D gene (5 bases). CDR3 length: 13 amino acids. The germline V and J ends were trimmed by 3 bases and 4 bases, with 9 bases remaining between them. The germline gives CDR1 LNHDA, CDR2 SQIVND (reference sequence). The CDR3 nucleotides are TGTGCCAGTAGTATGCGGGGGGTCTATGGCTACACCTTC. As protein: CASSMRGVYGYTF.

V usage is TRBV3-1 (or the pseudogene TRBV3-2) and J usage is TRBJ1-1; 7 bases line up with TRBD1. The germline gives CDR1 LGHDT, CDR2 YNNKEL (reference sequence). Trimming cost V 6 bases and J 0 bases; bases outside gene matches: 4. CDR3 length equals 14 residues. The CDR3 reads CASRPQGVNTEAFF. In DNA, the CDR3 is TGTGCCAGCAGACCTCAGGGGGTGAACACTGAAGCTTTCTTT.

This chain connects TRBV19 to TRBJ2-7; 7 bases are a match to TRBD2. V lost 1 base, J lost 3 bases, and 12 bases stayed unmatched. Germline CDR1 reads LNHDA; CDR2 reads SQIVND (reference sequence). CDR3 length: 17 amino acids. The CDR3 nucleotides are TGTGCCAGTAGTATAGGCGGCGGGGGTGACCGAAACTACGAGCAGTACTTC. Amino acids: CASSIGGGGDRNYEQYF.

CDR3 sequence (DNA): TGTGCCAGCAGCCAAGAACAGGGGGCACCTAATTCACCCCTCCACTTT. Amino acid sequence: CASSQEQGAPNSPLHF. The chain employs TRBV3-1 (or the pseudogene TRBV3-2) and TRBJ1-6; 9 bases fit TRBD1. J gave up 6 bases and V 0 bases, and 3 bases lay outside the gene matches. CDR1 and CDR2 (germline): LGHDT, YNNKEL (reference sequence). This CDR3 spans 16 amino acids.

In this sample, this clone turned up once. The CDR3 loop is CASGGRDEQYF. CDR3 bases: TGTGCCTCAGGGGGTAGGGACGAGCAGTACTTC. This rearrangement joins TRBV30 to TRBJ2-7; TRBD1 matches at 7 bases. Trimming at V came to 7 bases and at J to 5 bases, leaving 5 bases not matched to a gene. Germline CDR1 reads GTSNPN; CDR2 reads SVGIG (reference sequence). The CDR3 extends over 11 amino acids.

The chain couples TRBV9 to TRBJ1-4, with 8 nucleotides matching TRBD1. Germline V gene sequence: CDR1 SGDLS, CDR2 YYNGEE. The CDR3 loop spans 16 amino acids. J lost 0 bases, V lost 4 bases, and 5 bases had no gene match. CDR3 in DNA: TGTGCCAGCAGCAAAAGACAGGGGACAACTAATGAAAAACTGTTTTTT. It is translated as CASSKRQGTTNEKLFF.

This clone has more than one count but fewer than ten. The rearrangement uses TRBV29-1 and TRBJ1-5; 7 bases fit TRBD1. This CDR3 is 13 amino acids long. Germline lookup yields CDR1 SQVTM and CDR2 ANQGSEA. V gave up 1 base and J gave up 11 bases; unmatched junction bases: 8. The DNA of the CDR3 is TGCAGCGTTGAAGGGACAGGCGATCGGTCCCAGCATTTT. Protein sequence: CSVEGTGDRSQHF.

J is TRBJ2-2 and V is TRBV18, with 9 bases fitting TRBD1. Per germline, CDR1 KGHSH and CDR2 LQKENI. The CDR3 has 17 amino acids. Losses at the gene ends were 1 base for V and 7 bases for J; bases not matched to a gene: 10. Here the CDR3 DNA reads TGTGCCAGCTCACCACAAACCGGACAGGGGAGAGGCGGGGAGCTGTTTTTT. Protein product: CASSPQTGQGRGGELFF. Based on the CDR3 plus reference TRBV18 and TRBJ2-2, the full variable domain is NAGVMQNPRHLVRRRGQEARLRCSPMKGHSHVYWYRQLPEEGLKFMVYLQKENIIDESGMPKERFSAEFPKEGPSILRIQQVVRGDSAAYFCASSPQTGQGRGGELFFGEGSRLTVL.

In its sample, this clone was seen a few times. V and J are TRBV28 and TRBJ1-1; tentative D call: TRBD1 (5 bases). This CDR3 spans 12 amino acids. V dropped 11 bases and J dropped 6 bases, with 16 bases sitting between them. Germline CDR1 is MDHEN and CDR2 is SYDVKM. DNA of the CDR3: TGTGCCGGAACCCGCGGGGGGTCTGAAGCTTTCTTT. Its translation: CAGTRGGSEAFF.

This clone was observed once. V gene TRBV9 combines with J gene TRBJ1-4; no firm D call. Germline V gene lookup returns CDR1 SGDLS and CDR2 YYNGEE. This CDR3 region has 16 residues. V was trimmed by 0 bases and J by 5 bases, leaving 14 bases between them. DNA for the CDR3: TGTGCCAGCAGCGTAGGGCCGGGGAATTCGAATGAAAAACTGTTTTTT. Translation: CASSVGPGNSNEKLFF.

The chain combines TRBV9 with TRBJ1-1; D gene unclear. Deletions cut 0 bases from V and 8 bases from J, with 14 bases between. CDR3 length: 14 amino acids. CDR1 and CDR2 (germline): SGDLS, YYNGEE. Here the CDR3 reads CASSVGGQNTEAFF. The CDR3 DNA reads as TGTGCCAGCAGCGTAGGAGGTCAGAATACAGAAGCTTTCTTT. The complete variable domain, with remaining parts taken from reference TRBV9 and TRBJ1-1, reads DSGVTQTPKHLITATGQRVTLRCSPRSGDLSVYWYQQSLDQGLQFLIQYYNGEERAKGNILERFSAQQFPDLHSELNLSSLELGDSALYFCASSVGGQNTEAFFGQGTRLTVV.

This CDR3 reads CASSLEDRAAAFF. DNA of the CDR3: TGCGCCAGCAGCTTGGAGGACCGAGCGGCTGCTTTCTTT. The chain recombines TRBV5-1 with TRBJ1-1, with D unresolved. The V and J ends lost 0 bases and 11 bases respectively, with 14 bases between them. This CDR3 has 13 amino acids. CDR1 and CDR2 (germline): SGHRS, YFSETQ.